This TCR beta chain stems from a study of blood T cell repertoires in COVID-19. As for the study in general: Acute and convalescent COVID-19 specimens originated in the United States, Italy and Spain. T cells, B-cell-depleted T cells, or PBMCs provided the cDNA or gDNA that served as material.

In the study's own analysis: For nucleated cells, counts were estimated from reference gene primer amplification. Measured with immunoSEQ multiplex PCR; TCRdb has only the in-frame clones, and not every one. Clonal size and the V and J genes are those of that table, whereas D and trimming came from the DNA. The profile shows roughly 160,000 clones, 65% to 90% of them singletons. This CDR3 is 16 amino acids long. From germline, CDR1 is LGHNA and CDR2 YNFKEQ. Trimming removed 0 bases at V and 1 base at J, with 12 bases between. The specimen was peripheral blood. The sequence was collected from a man aged 55 to 70 with acute or convalescent COVID-19. The chain joins TRBV4-2 to TRBJ1-1; tentatively, D is TRBD1 (6 bases). The CDR3 DNA follows: TGTGCCAGCAGCCAAGATATTACAGGGAGGAACACTGAAGCTTTCTTT. Translation gives CASSQDITGRNTEAFF.